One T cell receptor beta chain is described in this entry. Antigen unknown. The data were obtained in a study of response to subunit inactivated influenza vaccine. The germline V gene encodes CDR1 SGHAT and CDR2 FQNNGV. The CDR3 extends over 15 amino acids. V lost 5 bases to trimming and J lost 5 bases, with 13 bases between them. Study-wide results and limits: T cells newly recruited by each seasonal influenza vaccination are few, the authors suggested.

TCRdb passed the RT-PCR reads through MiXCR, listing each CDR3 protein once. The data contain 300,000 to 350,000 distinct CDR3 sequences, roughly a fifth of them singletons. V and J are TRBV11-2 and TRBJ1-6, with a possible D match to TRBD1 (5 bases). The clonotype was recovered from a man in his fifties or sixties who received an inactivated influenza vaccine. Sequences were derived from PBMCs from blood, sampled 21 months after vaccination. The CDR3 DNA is TGTGCCAGCAGCCCCCGGGGCAGCAATAATTCACCCCTCCACTTT. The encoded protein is CASSPRGSNNSPLHF.